This T cell receptor beta chain was sequenced in a study of molecular identifiers for immune sequencing clone quantification (dated by TCRdb to about 2018). Regarding the complete study: For a replicate experiment, RNA from approximately 20,000 or 100,000 naive CD8 T cells was divided into five aliquots, of which four were sequenced. This methods study benchmarked molecular-identifier clustering-based TCR repertoire sequencing (MIDCIRS) and TCR RNA copy counting, using CD8 T cells to do so.

This clonotype appeared many times. Its antigen is unknown. No base quality values were provided; no much bigger clone lies one nucleotide off. The investigation overall reported the following: Spiked-in Jurkat TCR RNA equal to a single cell's worth was reported to be detectable even within one million naive CD8 T cells. Highly expanded clone sizes could be underestimated because identical TCR molecules may share a barcode. When barcode sub-clustering was left out, chimeric consensus sequences inflated TCR diversity, with chimeras reaching as high as 47%. Spiked-in Jurkat TCR RNA (10 copies' worth), which is not part of the donor repertoire, was contained in the naive libraries. Modeling gave about 3 recovered TCR RNA copies per cell versus roughly 10 by digital PCR, implying about 30% capture efficiency. In CMV-specific effector cells, clones with more than 20 RNA copies contained over 98% of molecules, whereas in naive cells such clones contained under 1% of molecules.

Naive CD8 T cell libraries were made from about 21,000 to 970,000 sorted cells using 10%, 30% or 50% of purified RNA. On a BD FACSAria II, naive CD8 T cells were FACS-sorted as CD8+CD4-CCR7+CD45RA+ and collected into RLT Plus buffer. Detection sensitivity was tested by spiking Jurkat RNA equal to roughly ten TCR copies' worth into samples containing 20,000-1,000,000 naive CD8 T cells. CD8 T cells were enriched with RosetteSep CD8+ T Cell Enrichment Cocktail and Ficoll-Paque, followed by ACK red cell lysis. The germline V end is reduced by 1 base and the J end by 3 bases; junction bases left unmatched: 13. Per the germline V gene, LGHNA is the CDR1 and YNFKEQ is the CDR2. Its CDR3 holds 18 amino acids, cysteine through phenylalanine. CDR3 DNA only is kept here, 54 bases in frame from base 1. The library was prepared using PCR. Sequencing relied on an Illumina HiSeq 4000. Bulk TCR libraries were made following a previously described method, with the TCR primers given in Table S5. Total RNA was purified with the Qiagen AllPrep DNA/RNA kit. Before any analysis, reads coming from multiple sequencing runs of the same library were combined into one pool. Turning to the authors' computational methods: Reads were retained only if an exact TCR constant sequence was present, and the retained reads were trimmed to 150 nt and grouped according to their 12-nt molecular barcodes. Reads inside each barcode group were sub-clustered using a 15% Levenshtein threshold, and a quality-weighted consensus sequence was constructed for each RNA molecule. Non-functional sequences were removed, as were lower-count sequences one edit away from another. On the basis of fitting two negative binomial distributions, barcode sub-clusters with fewer than 20% of the maximum read count were discarded. TCRdb trimmed public reads at Q25 via fastp, called clones via MiXCR and kept in-frame beta chains. Under each unique CDR3 protein, matching rows form one entry showing the most common genes and DNA. V and J calls and clone size were set by TCRdb, not the authors. The sample data list hundreds of thousands of distinct CDR3 sequences, and about 20% of these were observed just once. The top ten clonotypes cover 0.85% of the sample.

This receptor was identified in a human donor in good health. Some libraries in this study had Jurkat cell RNA spiked in. Sequenced: naive CD8+ T cells from blood, with Jurkat cell RNA spiked in. What the cell subset or site label conveys for this sample: FACS-sorted CD8+CD4-CCR7+CD45RA+ naive T cells. The rearrangement joined TRBV4-2 to TRBJ2-7, and TRBD2 matches 9 of the central bases. CDR3 reads: CASSQAGGPGSGSYEQYF. The nucleotides read TGTGCCAGCAGCCAAGCAGGGGGACCGGGTAGCGGGAGCTACGAGCAGTACTTC.